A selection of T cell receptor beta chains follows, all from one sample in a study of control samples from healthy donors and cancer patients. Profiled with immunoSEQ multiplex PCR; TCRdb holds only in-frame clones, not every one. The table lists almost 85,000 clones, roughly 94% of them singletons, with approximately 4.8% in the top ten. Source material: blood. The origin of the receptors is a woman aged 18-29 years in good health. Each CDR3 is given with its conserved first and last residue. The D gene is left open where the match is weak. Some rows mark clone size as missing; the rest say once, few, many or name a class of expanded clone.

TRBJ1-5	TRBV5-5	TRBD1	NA	TGTGCCAGCAGCTTGTTGGCAGGGGGGAACTTGCAGCCCCAGCATTTT	CASSLLAGGNLQPQHF
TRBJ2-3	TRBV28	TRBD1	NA	TGTGCCAGCAGGCGGACAGGGGACCGCACAGATACGCAGTATTTT	CASRRTGDRTDTQYF
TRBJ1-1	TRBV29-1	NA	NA	TGCAGCGTTCAGTTCCGAGGGGGACGGACTGAAGCTTTCTTT	CSVQFRGGRTEAFF
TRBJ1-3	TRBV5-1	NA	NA	TGCGCCAGCAGCCAGACCCAGGGAACTGGAAACACCATATATTTT	CASSQTQGTGNTIYF
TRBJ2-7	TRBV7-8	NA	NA	TGTGCCAGCAGCTACGCGAACGGGGACCTACCCGGGCAGTACTTC	CASSYANGDLPGQYF
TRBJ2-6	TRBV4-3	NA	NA	TGCGCCAGCAGCCAAGCTGGGGCCAACGTCCTGACTTTC	CASSQAGANVLTF
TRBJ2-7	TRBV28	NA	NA	TGTGCCGTACCCGGGACCGAGCACGAGCAGTACTTC	CAVPGTEHEQYF
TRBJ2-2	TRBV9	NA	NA	TGTGCCAGCAGCGTAGCTCCGGTAGCAAACACCGGGGAGCTGTTTTTT	CASSVAPVANTGELFF
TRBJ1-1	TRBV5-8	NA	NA	TGTGCCAGCAACGGATACACTGAAGCTTTCTTT	CASNGYTEAFF
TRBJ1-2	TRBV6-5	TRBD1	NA	TGTGCCAGCAGTTCGGACGGGACAGGGTCCGGCTACACCTTC	CASSSDGTGSGYTF
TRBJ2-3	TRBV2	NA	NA	TGTGCCAGCAGTGAATGGGGCAGGGATATAGCAGATACGCAGTATTTT	CASSEWGRDIADTQYF
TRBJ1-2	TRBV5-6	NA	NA	TGTGCCAGCCGACCTCGCACGACAGTTAACTATGGCTACACCTTC	CASRPRTTVNYGYTF
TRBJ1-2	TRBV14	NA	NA	TGTGCCAGCAGCCCCCCGCTCATAGGTACAGTCTATGGCTACACCTTC	CASSPPLIGTVYGYTF
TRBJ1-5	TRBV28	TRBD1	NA	TGTGCCAGCAGTTTACCCGGGACAGGGAGCAATCAGCCCCAGCATTTT	CASSLPGTGSNQPQHF
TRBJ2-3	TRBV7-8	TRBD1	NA	TGTGCCAGCAGCTCGCGTGAGACAGGGGGGCCAGATACGCAGTATTTT	CASSSRETGGPDTQYF
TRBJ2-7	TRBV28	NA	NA	TGTGCCAGCAGTTTCGGTGGTCAGGTCTACGAGCAGTACTTC	CASSFGGQVYEQYF
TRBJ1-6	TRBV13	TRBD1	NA	TGTGCCAGCCGCGGCGGACAGGGTTGGTCACCCCTCCACTTT	CASRGGQGWSPLHF
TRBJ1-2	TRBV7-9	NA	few	TGTGCCAGCAGCTTAGGGGGGTTTGGCTATGGCTACACCTTC	CASSLGGFGYGYTF
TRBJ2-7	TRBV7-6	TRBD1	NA	TGTGCCAGCAGCTCGGGACAGGCTCCCTACGAGCAGTACTTC	CASSSGQAPYEQYF
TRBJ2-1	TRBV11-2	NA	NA	TGTGCCAGCAGTCCGGAGGGCCTCTCCCACAATGAGCAGTTCTTC	CASSPEGLSHNEQFF
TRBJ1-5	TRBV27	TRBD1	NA	TGTGCCAGCAGTGAAACGGGACAGGGGGTAAATCAGCCCCAGCATTTT	CASSETGQGVNQPQHF
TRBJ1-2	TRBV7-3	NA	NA	TGTGCCAGCAGCCGGAGGGACGGCTATGGCTACACCTTC	CASSRRDGYGYTF
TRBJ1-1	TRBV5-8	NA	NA	TGTGCCAGCCTACAGGTGGACACTGAAGCTTTCTTT	CASLQVDTEAFF
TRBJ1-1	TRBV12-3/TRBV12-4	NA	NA	TGTGCCAGCAGTGAGGGGGGGGCTGAAGCTTTCTTT	CASSEGGAEAFF
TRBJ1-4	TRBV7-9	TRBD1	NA	TGTGCCAGCAGCTTAGGGGACAGTCTTAATGAAAAACTGTTTTTT	CASSLGDSLNEKLFF
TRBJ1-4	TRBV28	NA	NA	TGTGCCAGCAGTTTCGTCGGGGTGTCTGAAAAACTGTTTTTT	CASSFVGVSEKLFF
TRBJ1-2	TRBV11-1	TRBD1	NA	TGTGCCAGCAGCTTAGAAGACAGGGCGGGCTATGGCTACACCTTC	CASSLEDRAGYGYTF
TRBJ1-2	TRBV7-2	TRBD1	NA	TGTGCCAGCAGCTTAGTCCGGACAGGGGGCTATGGCTACACCTTC	CASSLVRTGGYGYTF
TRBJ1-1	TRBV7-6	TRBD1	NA	TGTGCCAGCAGCGTAATCAGGGGGACTGAAGCTTTCTTT	CASSVIRGTEAFF
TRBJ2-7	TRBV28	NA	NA	TGTGCCAGCAGCCCCGGGACACAATTCTCCTACGAGCAGTACTTC	CASSPGTQFSYEQYF
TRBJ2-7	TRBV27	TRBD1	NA	TGTGCCAGCAGATACCGGGACAGGGGCTACGAGCAGTACTTC	CASRYRDRGYEQYF
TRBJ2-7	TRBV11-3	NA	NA	TGTGCCAGCAGCTTAGGCAGAGCCTACGAGCAGTACTTC	CASSLGRAYEQYF
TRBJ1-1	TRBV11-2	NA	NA	TGTGCCAGCAGGGGGTGGGGGAACACTGAAGCTTTCTTT	CASRGWGNTEAFF
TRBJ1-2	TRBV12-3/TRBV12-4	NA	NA	TGTGCCAGCAACACGTACGAGGGATCGAGCTACACCTTC	CASNTYEGSSYTF
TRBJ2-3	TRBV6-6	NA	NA	TGTGCCAGCAGGGGGGTCGATACGCAGTATTTT	CASRGVDTQYF
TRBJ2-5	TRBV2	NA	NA	TGTGCCAGCAGTGAAACTAGAGGAGAGACCCAGTACTTC	CASSETRGETQYF
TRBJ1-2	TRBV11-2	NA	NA	TGTGCCAGCAGCCCCAATCAGGGGAACTATGGCTACACCTTC	CASSPNQGNYGYTF
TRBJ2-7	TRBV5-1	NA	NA	TGCGCCAGCAGCTTGGGGGTAGCTTTACCTCTCTACGAGCAGTACTTC	CASSLGVALPLYEQYF
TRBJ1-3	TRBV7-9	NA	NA	TGTGCCAGCAGCCACCACGAGGGCCTGGGGGGAAACACCATATATTTT	CASSHHEGLGGNTIYF
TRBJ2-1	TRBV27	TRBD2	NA	TGTGCCAGCAGACTAGCGGACACGGATGAGCAGTTCTTC	CASRLADTDEQFF
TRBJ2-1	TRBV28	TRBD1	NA	TGTGCCAGCAGTTCGGACAGGGGCAATGAGCAGTTCTTC	CASSSDRGNEQFF